This passage covers 18 T cell receptor beta chains from one sample sequenced in a study of monozygotic twins with inflammatory bowel disease. TCRdb reprocessed the 5' RACE reads and stores each CDR3 protein as one record, lacking DNA. This sample contains approximately 400,000 distinct CDR3 sequences. Sequenced: blood. All receptors come from a human donor with ulcerative colitis or Crohn's disease, or a healthy co-twin of an affected twin (not recorded which).

J is TRBJ1-1 and V is TRBV28; TCRdb names TRBD1, which stays unverified in the absence of DNA. The CDR3 is 13 amino acids. Germline CDR1 is MDHEN and CDR2 is SYDVKM. CDR3 residues: CASSFIGGTEAFF.

The chain combines TRBV25-1 with TRBJ1-1; TCRdb gives TRBD1 as the D gene, but with no DNA this cannot be confirmed. The length of the CDR3 is 15 residues. The germline V gene has CDR1 MGHDK and CDR2 SYGVNS. Here the CDR3 reads CASSEYRGHRTEAFF. Supplemented by reference TRBV25-1 and TRBJ1-1, the full variable domain reads EADIYQTPRYLVIGTGKKITLECSQTMGHDKMYWYQQDPGMELHLIHYSYGVNSTEKGDLSSESTVSRIRTEHFPLTLESARPSHTSQYLCASSEYRGHRTEAFFGQGTRLTVV.

The chain couples TRBV19 to TRBJ2-1; TCRdb outputs TRBD2, but without DNA this stays unchecked. This CDR3 is 16 amino acids long. The germline gives CDR1 LNHDA, CDR2 SQIVND (reference sequence). The CDR3 sequence is CASIQQAGGSYNEQFF.

The V and J genes are TRBV5-1 and TRBJ1-2. The CDR3 is 16 residues long. Germline lookup yields CDR1 SGHRS and CDR2 YFSETQ. The CDR3 here is CASSLEQGVMANGYTF. Combining the CDR3 with reference TRBV5-1 and TRBJ1-2 gives the whole variable domain KAGVTQTPRYLIKTRGQQVTLSCSPISGHRSVSWYQQTPGQGLQFLFEYFSETQRNKGNFPGRFSGRQFSNSRSEMNVSTLELGDSALYLCASSLEQGVMANGYTFGSGTRLTVV.

CDR3 sequence: CASSLEGASYEQYF. The V call is TRBV5-1, the J call TRBJ2-7; TCRdb reports TRBD1, a call that lacks DNA to check it against. The CDR3 covers 14 residues. CDR1 and CDR2 (germline): SGHRS, YFSETQ.

The gene calls are TRBV7-2 and TRBJ2-2; TCRdb lists TRBD2, though no DNA is available to test this call. Germline V CDR1 and CDR2: SGHTA, FQGNSA. The CDR3 covers 19 residues. The CDR3 sequence: CASSLAPGLAGGGTGELFF.

The chain couples TRBV5-6 to TRBJ1-6. CDR1 is SGHDT, CDR2 YYEEEE, per germline. The CDR3 covers 13 residues. The chain's CDR3 is CASSSIGHSPLHF.

This chain uses TRBV7-6 with TRBJ1-1; TCRdb designates TRBD1, a call that cannot be tested without DNA. CDR3 length: 15 amino acids. CDR1 is SGHVS and CDR2 is FNYEAQ in the germline V gene. This chain's CDR3 is CASSGQGRGNTEAFF.

The chain has TRBV7-2 and TRBJ1-3; absent DNA, TCRdb's TRBD1 call cannot be checked. The CDR3 spans 16 residues. Germline CDR1 SGHTA, CDR2 FQGNSA. The CDR3 loop is CASTSSGSLSGNTIYF.

This rearrangement joins TRBV11-2 to TRBJ1-3; TCRdb calls TRBD1, which cannot be checked without DNA. Germline-derived CDR1 and CDR2 are SGHAT and FQNNGV. This CDR3 spans 15 amino acids. The CDR3 loop is CASSLGRGGGNTIYF. Looking up the rest from reference TRBV11-2 and TRBJ1-3 gives the full variable domain: EAGVAQSPRYKIIEKRQSVAFWCNPISGHATLYWYQQILGQGPKLLIQFQNNGVVDDSQLPKDRFSAERLKGVDSTLKIQPAKLEDSAVYLCASSLGRGGGNTIYFGEGSWLTVV.

The rearrangement joins TRBV5-1 to TRBJ1-1; no DNA is available, so the TRBD1 call from TCRdb remains unchecked. The CDR3 consists of 14 residues. CDR1 is SGHRS, CDR2 YFSETQ, per germline. The CDR3 here is CASDTGGVNTEAFF.

V is TRBV20-1 and J is TRBJ2-7; without DNA, the TCRdb call of TRBD1 cannot be checked. Germline loops: CDR1 DFQATT, CDR2 SNEGSKA (reference sequence). There are 13 residues in the CDR3. The CDR3 sequence is CSALDRGIGEQYF.

This chain joins TRBV29-1 and TRBJ2-3; no DNA is available, so the TRBD1 call from TCRdb remains unchecked. Per the germline V gene, CDR1 is SQVTM and CDR2 is ANQGSEA. The CDR3 length is 13 residues. CDR3 loop: CSAWDTVADTQYF.

J is TRBJ1-4 and V is TRBV12-3 or TRBV12-4; there is no DNA to check the TCRdb D call of TRBD1. This CDR3 spans 14 amino acids. The CDR3 here is CASSFQGADEKLFF.

The CDR3 sequence: CASSFSGTAYEQYF. The V call is TRBV28, the J call TRBJ2-7; there is no DNA to check the TCRdb D call of TRBD1. The CDR3 runs 14 residues. From germline, CDR1 is MDHEN and CDR2 SYDVKM.

The chain couples TRBV5-4 to TRBJ1-2; the TCRdb call, TRBD1, lacks DNA for checking. This CDR3 spans 13 amino acids. Per the germline V gene, CDR1 is SGHNT and CDR2 is YYREEE (reference sequence). CDR3 amino acids: CASSFTRQGGYTF.

The chain recombines TRBV6-6 with TRBJ2-1; TCRdb gives TRBD1 as the D gene, but with no DNA this cannot be confirmed. CDR1 is MNHNY, CDR2 SVGAGI, per germline (reference sequence). This CDR3 is 14 amino acids long. The CDR3 here is CASSYGGLVDEQFF.

The chain has TRBV7-9 and TRBJ1-2. This CDR3 is built from 12 residues. Germline V gives CDR1 SEHNR, CDR2 FQNEAQ (reference sequence). The CDR3: CASRLANYGYTF.